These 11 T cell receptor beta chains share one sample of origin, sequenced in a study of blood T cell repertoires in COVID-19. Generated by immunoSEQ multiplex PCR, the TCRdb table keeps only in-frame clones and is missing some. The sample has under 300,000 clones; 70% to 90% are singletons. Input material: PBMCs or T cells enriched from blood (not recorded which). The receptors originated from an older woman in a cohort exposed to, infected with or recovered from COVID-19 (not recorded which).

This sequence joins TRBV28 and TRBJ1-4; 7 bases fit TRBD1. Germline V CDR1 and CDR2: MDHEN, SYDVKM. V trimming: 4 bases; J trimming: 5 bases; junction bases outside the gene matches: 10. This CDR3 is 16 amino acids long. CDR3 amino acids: CASSSRGTESNEKLFF. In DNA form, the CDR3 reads TGTGCCAGCAGTTCCAGGGGGACAGAGTCAAATGAAAAACTGTTTTTT.

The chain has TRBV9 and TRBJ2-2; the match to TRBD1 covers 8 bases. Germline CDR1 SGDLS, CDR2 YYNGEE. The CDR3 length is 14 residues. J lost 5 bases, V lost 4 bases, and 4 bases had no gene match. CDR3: CASSTRTGTGELFF. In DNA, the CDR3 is TGTGCCAGCAGCACCCGGACAGGGACCGGGGAGCTGTTTTTT.

The CDR3 DNA sequence: TGTGCCAGCACGGTCGGCGGGAGGCAAGCCGGGGAGCTGTTTTTT. Amino acids: CASTVGGRQAGELFF. The chain employs TRBV2 and TRBJ2-2; 8 nucleotides agree with TRBD2. The CDR3 covers 15 residues. With 7 bases clipped from V and 6 bases from J, the junction kept 10 bases outside the gene matches. CDR1 and CDR2 from the germline V gene are SNHLY and FYNNEI. Supplemented by reference TRBV2 and TRBJ2-2, the full variable domain reads EPEVTQTPSHQVTQMGQEVILRCVPISNHLYFYWYRQILGQKVEFLVSFYNNEISEKSEIFDDQFSVERPDGSNFTLKIRSTKLEDSAMYFCASTVGGRQAGELFFGEGSRLTVL.

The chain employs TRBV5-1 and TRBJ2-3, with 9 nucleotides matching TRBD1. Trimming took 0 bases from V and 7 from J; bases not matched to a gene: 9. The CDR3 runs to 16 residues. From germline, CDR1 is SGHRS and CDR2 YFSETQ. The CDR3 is CASSLGGQGITNTQYF. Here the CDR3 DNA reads TGCGCCAGCAGCTTGGGGGGACAGGGCATTACGAATACGCAGTATTTT.

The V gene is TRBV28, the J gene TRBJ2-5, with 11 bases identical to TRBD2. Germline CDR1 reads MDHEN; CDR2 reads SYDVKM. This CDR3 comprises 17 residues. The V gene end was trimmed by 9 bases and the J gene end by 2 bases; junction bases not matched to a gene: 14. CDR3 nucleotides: TGTGCCAGTATTCGACTAGCGGGGCCGCCCGGGCAAGAGACCCAGTACTTC. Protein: CASIRLAGPPGQETQYF.

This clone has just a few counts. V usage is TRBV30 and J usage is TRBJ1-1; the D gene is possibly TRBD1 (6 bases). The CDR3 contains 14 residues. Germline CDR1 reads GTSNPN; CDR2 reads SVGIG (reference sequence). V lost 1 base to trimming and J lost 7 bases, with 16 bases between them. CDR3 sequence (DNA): TGTGCCTGGAGTGGGGGACACCGCCAGATTGAAGCTTTCTTT. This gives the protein CAWSGGHRQIEAFF.

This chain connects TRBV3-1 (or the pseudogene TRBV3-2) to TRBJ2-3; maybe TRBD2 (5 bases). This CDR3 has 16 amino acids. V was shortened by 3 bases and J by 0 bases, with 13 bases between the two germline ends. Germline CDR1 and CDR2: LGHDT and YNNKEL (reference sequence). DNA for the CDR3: TGTGCCAGCAGCCACGATACGGAGGAGAGCACAGATACGCAGTATTTT. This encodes CASSHDTEESTDTQYF.

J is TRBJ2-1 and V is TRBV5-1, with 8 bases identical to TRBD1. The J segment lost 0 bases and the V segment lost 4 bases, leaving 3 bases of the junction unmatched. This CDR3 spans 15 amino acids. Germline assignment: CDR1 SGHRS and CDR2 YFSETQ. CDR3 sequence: CASSMDRASYNEQFF. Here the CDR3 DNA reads TGCGCCAGCAGCATGGACAGGGCCTCCTACAATGAGCAGTTCTTC.

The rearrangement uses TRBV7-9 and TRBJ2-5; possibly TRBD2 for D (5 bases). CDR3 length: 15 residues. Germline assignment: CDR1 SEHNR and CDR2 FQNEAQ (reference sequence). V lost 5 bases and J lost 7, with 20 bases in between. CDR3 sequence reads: CASSLAGDYYGTQYF. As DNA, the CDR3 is TGTGCCAGCAGCCTGGCAGGAGACTATTATGGGACCCAGTACTTC.

The CDR3 is CASSHLAGVGNEQFF. The CDR3 nucleotides read TGCGCCAGCAGCCATCTGGCGGGAGTTGGTAATGAGCAGTTCTTC. The chain uses TRBV4-1 and TRBJ2-1, with TRBD2 matching 7 bases. V shed 3 bases, J shed 7 bases, and the junction held 9 bases outside the gene matches. Germline CDR1 MGHRA, CDR2 YSYEKL. CDR3 size: 15 residues.

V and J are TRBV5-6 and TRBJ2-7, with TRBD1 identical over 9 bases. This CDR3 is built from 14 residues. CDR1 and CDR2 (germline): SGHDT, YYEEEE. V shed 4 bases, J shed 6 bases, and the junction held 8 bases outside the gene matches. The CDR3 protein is CASSRPDRGSEQYF. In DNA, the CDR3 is TGTGCCAGCAGCCGCCCGGACAGGGGAAGCGAGCAGTACTTC.